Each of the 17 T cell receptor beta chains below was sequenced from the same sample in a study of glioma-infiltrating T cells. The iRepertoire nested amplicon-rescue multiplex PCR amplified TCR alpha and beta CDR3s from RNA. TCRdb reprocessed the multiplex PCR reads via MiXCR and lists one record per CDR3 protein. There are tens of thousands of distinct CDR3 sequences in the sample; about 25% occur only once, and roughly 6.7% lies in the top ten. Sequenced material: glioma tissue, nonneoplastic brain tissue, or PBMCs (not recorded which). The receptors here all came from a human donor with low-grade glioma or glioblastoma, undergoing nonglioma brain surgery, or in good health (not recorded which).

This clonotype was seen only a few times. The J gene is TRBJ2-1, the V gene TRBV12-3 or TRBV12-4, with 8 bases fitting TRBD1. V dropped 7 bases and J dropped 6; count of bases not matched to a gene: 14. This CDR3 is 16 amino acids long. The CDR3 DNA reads TGTGCCAGCACCACAGGACAGGGAATAGTTTCCAATGAGCAGTTCTTC. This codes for CASTTGQGIVSNEQFF.

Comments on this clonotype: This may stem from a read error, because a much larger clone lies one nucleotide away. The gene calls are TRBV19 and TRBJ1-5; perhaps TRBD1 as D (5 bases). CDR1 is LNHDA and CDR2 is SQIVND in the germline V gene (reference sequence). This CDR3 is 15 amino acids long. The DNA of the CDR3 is TGTGCCAGTAGTATAAGGGGTCGGGGCAATCAGCACCAGCATTTT. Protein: CASSIRGRGNQHQHF.

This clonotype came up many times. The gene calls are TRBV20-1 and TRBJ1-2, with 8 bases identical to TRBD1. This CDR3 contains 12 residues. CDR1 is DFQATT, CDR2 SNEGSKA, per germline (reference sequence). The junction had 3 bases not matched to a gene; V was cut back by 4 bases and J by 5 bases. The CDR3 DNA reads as TGCAGTGCTAAACGGACAGGGTATGGCTACACCTTC. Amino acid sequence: CSAKRTGYGYTF.

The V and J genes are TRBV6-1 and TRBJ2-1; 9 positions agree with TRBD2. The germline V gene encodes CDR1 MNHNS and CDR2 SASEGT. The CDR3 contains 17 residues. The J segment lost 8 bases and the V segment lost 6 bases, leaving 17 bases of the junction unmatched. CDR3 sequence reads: CASRPWTAGGPSDEQFF. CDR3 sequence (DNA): TGTGCCAGCAGACCATGGACGGCGGGAGGGCCCTCTGATGAGCAGTTCTTC.

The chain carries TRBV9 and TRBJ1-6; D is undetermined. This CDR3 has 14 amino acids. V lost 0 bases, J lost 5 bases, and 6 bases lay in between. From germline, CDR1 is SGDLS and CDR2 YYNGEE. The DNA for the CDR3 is TGTGCCAGCAGCGTAGGGGTCCATAATTCACCCCTCCACTTT. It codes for CASSVGVHNSPLHF.

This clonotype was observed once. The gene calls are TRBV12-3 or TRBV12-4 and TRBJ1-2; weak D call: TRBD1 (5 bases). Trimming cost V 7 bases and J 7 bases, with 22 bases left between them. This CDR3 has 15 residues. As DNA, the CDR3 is TGTGCCAGCACCCAGGGACTCTCTGACCTTGGTGGCTACACCTTC. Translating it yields CASTQGLSDLGGYTF.

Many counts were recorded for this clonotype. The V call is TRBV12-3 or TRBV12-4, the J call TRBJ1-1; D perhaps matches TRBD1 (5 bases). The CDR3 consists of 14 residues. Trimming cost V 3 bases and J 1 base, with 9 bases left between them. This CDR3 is CASSFRGTNTEAFF. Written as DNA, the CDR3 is TGTGCCAGCAGTTTCCGTGGGACGAACACTGAAGCTTTCTTT.

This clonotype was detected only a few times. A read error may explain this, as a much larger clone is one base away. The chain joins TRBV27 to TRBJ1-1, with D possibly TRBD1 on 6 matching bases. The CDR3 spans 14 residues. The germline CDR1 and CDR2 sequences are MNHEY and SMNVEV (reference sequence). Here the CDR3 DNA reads TGTGCCAACAGTTTCCAGGGGATGAACACTGAAGCTTTCTTT. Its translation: CANSFQGMNTEAFF.

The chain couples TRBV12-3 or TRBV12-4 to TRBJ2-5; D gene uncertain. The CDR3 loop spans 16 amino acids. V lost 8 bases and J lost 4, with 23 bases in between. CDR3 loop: CASRQGIREWRETQYF. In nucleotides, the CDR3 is TGTGCCAGCCGCCAAGGAATCCGAGAATGGCGAGAGACCCAGTACTTC.

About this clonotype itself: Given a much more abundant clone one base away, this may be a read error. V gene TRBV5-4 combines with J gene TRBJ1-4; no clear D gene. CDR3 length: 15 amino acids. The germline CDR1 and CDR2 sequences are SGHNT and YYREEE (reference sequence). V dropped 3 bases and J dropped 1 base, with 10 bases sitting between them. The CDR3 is CASSSKDQTNEKLFF. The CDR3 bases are TGTGCCAGCAGCTCGAAGGACCAAACTAATGAAAAACTGTTTTTT.

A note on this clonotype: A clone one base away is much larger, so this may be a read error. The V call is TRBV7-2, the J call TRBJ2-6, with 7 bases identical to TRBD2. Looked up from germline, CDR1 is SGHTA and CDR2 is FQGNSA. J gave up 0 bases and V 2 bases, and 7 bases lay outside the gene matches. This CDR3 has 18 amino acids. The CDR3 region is CASSLRVLAFSGANVLTF. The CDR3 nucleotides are TGTGCCAGCAGCTTAAGAGTACTAGCGTTCTCTGGGGCCAACGTCCTGACTTTC. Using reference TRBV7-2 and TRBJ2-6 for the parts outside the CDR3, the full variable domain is GAGVSQSPSNKVTEKGKDVELRCDPISGHTALYWYRQSLGQGLEFLIYFQGNSAPDKSGLPSDRFSAERTGGSVSTLTIQRTQQEDSAVYLCASSLRVLAFSGANVLTFGAGSRLTVL.

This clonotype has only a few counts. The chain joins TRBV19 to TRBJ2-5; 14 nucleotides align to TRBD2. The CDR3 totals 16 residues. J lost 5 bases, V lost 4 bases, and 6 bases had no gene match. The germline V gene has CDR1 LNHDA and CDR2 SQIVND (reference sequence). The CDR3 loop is CASSTRLAGGLETQYF. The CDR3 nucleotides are TGTGCCAGTAGTACCAGACTAGCGGGGGGGCTGGAGACCCAGTACTTC.

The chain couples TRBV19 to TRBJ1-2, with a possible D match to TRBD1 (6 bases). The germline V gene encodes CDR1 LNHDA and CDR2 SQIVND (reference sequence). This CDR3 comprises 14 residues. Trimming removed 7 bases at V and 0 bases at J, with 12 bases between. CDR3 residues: CASTSRGTNYGYTF. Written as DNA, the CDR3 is TGTGCCAGTACCTCCAGGGGAACTAACTATGGCTACACCTTC.

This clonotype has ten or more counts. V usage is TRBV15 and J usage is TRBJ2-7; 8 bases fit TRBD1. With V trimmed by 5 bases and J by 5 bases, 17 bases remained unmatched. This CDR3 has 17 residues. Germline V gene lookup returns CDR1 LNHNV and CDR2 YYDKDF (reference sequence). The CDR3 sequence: CATSHPGIRTGRDEQYF. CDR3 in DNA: TGTGCCACCAGCCACCCAGGGATCCGGACAGGGAGAGACGAGCAGTACTTC.

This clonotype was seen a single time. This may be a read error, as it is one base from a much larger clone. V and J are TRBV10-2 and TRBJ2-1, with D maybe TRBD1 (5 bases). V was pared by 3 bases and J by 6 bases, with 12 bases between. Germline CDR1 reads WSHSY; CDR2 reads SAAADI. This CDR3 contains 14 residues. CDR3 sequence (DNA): TGCGCCAGCAGTGACCAGGGCTGGGGCAATGAGCAGTTCTTC. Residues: CASSDQGWGNEQFF.

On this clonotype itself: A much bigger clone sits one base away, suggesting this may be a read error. The CDR3 region is CASTRGLRGNEQFF. The CDR3, as DNA: TGTGCCAGCACCCGGGGACTCCGAGGGAATGAGCAGTTCTTC. V gene TRBV2 combines with J gene TRBJ2-1; possible D gene TRBD2, 6 bases. V dropped 7 bases and J dropped 7 bases, with 17 bases sitting between them. The CDR3 is made up of 14 amino acids. Germline lookup yields CDR1 SNHLY and CDR2 FYNNEI.

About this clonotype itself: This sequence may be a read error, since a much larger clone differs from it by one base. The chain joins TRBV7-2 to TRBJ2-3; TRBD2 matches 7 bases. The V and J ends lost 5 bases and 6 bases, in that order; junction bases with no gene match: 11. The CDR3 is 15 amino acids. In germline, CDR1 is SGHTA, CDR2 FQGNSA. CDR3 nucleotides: TGTGCCAGCAGCCGTGGGGAGTCCGGGGGGGATACGCAGTATTTT. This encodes CASSRGESGGDTQYF.